The clone carrying this TCR beta chain was seen a handful of times. The antigen is undetermined. Since no conserved phenylalanine or tryptophan closes the CDR3, a read error is the likely cause. The DNA is omitted, as the CDR3 cannot be located on it reliably, and the CDR3 follows TCRdb's listing. The data originate from a study of beta chain features in type 1 diabetes. Study at large: Patients shared similar age, gender and cell yields with healthy donors. Findings of the study overall: For type 1 diabetes patients, VDJ junctions showed fewer insertions and more deletions.

Germline assignment: CDR1 SGHTA and CDR2 FQGNSA. Both ends counted, the CDR3 spans 11 residues. What was sequenced were expressed TCRB transcripts, since all of the isolated RNA had been reverse transcribed. Some clones are missing from TCRdb's copy, which holds only in-frame ones; the method was immunoSEQ multiplex PCR. The profile shows about 230,000 clones, 9.6% of them singletons. The chain has TRBV7-2 and TRBJ2-7; the table's D call of TRBD1 was not tested on the DNA. This receptor was identified in a woman between 18 and 30 years old in good health. What was sequenced was naive CD4+ T cells from blood. CDR3 amino acids: CASSAQDRAPI.